This TCR beta chain was obtained from a study of prognosis after radiotherapy for stage I lung cancer. Study-wide background: Delivery of radiotherapy was by SBRT in 3 to 5 fractions at a biologically effective dose of at least 100 Gy.

This clonotype was counted at least ten times. Antigen: not known. Notes on the study in general: Where distant metastases developed, patients had lower Shannon entropy after stereotactic body radiation therapy.

TCR beta CDR3 amplification from genomic DNA was performed by two-round multiplex PCR. Primers specific to each TRBV and TRBJ gene drove first-round PCR. TCRdb re-called the multiplex PCR reads through MiXCR, storing one row per CDR3 protein. The table includes fewer than 40,000 distinct CDR3 sequences, about 33% detected once. Here the sequenced sample was PBMCs, taken before or after stereotactic body radiation therapy (not recorded which). The TCR originated in a donor aged 50 or older with non-small cell lung cancer.

For the CDR3, the DNA is TGCAGTGCGCGCGGGAGCTCCTACGAGCAGTACTTC. It translates to CSARGSSYEQYF. The chain carries TRBV20-1 and TRBJ2-7, with 7 bases matching TRBD2. The junction had 2 bases not matched to a gene; V was cut back by 6 bases and J by 0 bases. This CDR3 has 12 amino acids. Germline loops: CDR1 DFQATT, CDR2 SNEGSKA (reference sequence).